These 13 T cell receptor beta chains came from one sample sequenced in a study of T cells after yellow fever vaccination. TCRdb processed the 5' RACE reads anew with MiXCR; each CDR3 protein has one entry. Among 500,000 to 650,000 distinct CDR3 sequences, less than 20% were seen once, and the ten largest hold approximately 15%. The sequences come from PBMCs, collected 5 to 6 days after the first yellow fever vaccination. The source is a man aged 18 to 35 who received the YFV17D yellow fever vaccine.

This clonotype has more than one count but fewer than ten. One end of the junction varies from germline; a read error may be responsible. The V gene is TRBV7-2, the J gene TRBJ1-4; 8 nucleotides align to TRBD1. The CDR3 runs to 14 residues. Germline V gene sequence: CDR1 SGHTA, CDR2 FQGNSA. CDR3 amino acids: CASSLQGAKEKLFF. CDR3 DNA: TGTGCCAGCAGCTTACAGGGGGCTAAAGAAAAACTGTTTTTT. Complete variable domain (other parts from reference TRBV7-2 and TRBJ1-4): GAGVSQSPSNKVTEKGKDVELRCDPISGHTALYWYRQSLGQGLEFLIYFQGNSAPDKSGLPSDRFSAERTGGSVSTLTIQRTQQEDSAVYLCASSLQGAKEKLFFGSGTQLSVL.

This clonotype was observed a few times. The chain uses TRBV11-3 and TRBJ1-6; D call uncertain. This CDR3 region has 16 residues. CDR1 is SGHNT, CDR2 YENEEA, per germline. The V gene lost 4 bases and the J gene lost 6 bases, with 16 bases spanning the gap. In nucleotides, the CDR3 is TGTGCCAGCAGCTACCTAGGACGCAGTGTTAATTCACCCCTCCACTTT. Translated: CASSYLGRSVNSPLHF.

The table lists this clonotype with a few counts. The chain employs TRBV11-2 and TRBJ1-2; no firm D call. Trimming left V 6 bases short and J 7 bases short, with 15 bases between. The CDR3 runs 13 residues. The germline gives CDR1 SGHAT, CDR2 FQNNGV. CDR3 DNA sequence: TGTGCCAGCAGTCCGATAGAGGGAGGTGGCTACACCTTC. This translates into CASSPIEGGGYTF.

The V gene is TRBV7-9, the J gene TRBJ1-5, with D maybe TRBD1 (5 bases). The V gene lost 5 bases and the J gene lost 5 bases, with 10 bases spanning the gap. The CDR3 is 13 residues long. The V gene's germline CDR1 is SEHNR and CDR2 FQNEAQ (reference sequence). The CDR3 nucleotides read TGTGCCAGCAGCCTCAGGGCCGATCAGCCCCAGCATTTT. This codes for CASSLRADQPQHF.

This sequence joins TRBV4-3 and TRBJ2-7; no clear D. The CDR3 has 13 amino acids. Between the trimmed V and J ends, which lost 4 bases and 4 bases, there was a span of 11 bases. Germline V gene lookup returns CDR1 LGHNA and CDR2 YSLEER. The DNA for the CDR3 is TGCGCCAGCAGCCCGAGACCGTTTTACGAGCAGTACTTC. It specifies CASSPRPFYEQYF.

This clonotype turned up a few times. This chain uses TRBV7-2 with TRBJ1-6; no clear D. Germline V CDR1 and CDR2: SGHTA, FQGNSA. Trimming took 5 bases from V and 3 from J, leaving 11 bases between them. CDR3 size: 15 residues. Here the CDR3 reads CASSPRRNYNSPLHF. Here the CDR3 DNA reads TGTGCCAGCAGCCCCAGACGGAACTATAATTCACCCCTCCACTTT. The full variable domain, rest sourced from reference TRBV7-2 and TRBJ1-6, is GAGVSQSPSNKVTEKGKDVELRCDPISGHTALYWYRQSLGQGLEFLIYFQGNSAPDKSGLPSDRFSAERTGGSVSTLTIQRTQQEDSAVYLCASSPRRNYNSPLHFGNGTRLTVT.

The CDR3 region has the DNA TGTGCCAGCAGCCAACGGACAGGGAATCAGCCCCAGCATTTT. It translates to CASSQRTGNQPQHF. V gene TRBV7-2 combines with J gene TRBJ1-5; 8 bases are a match to TRBD1. Germline V gene data show CDR1 as SGHTA and CDR2 as FQGNSA. This CDR3 comprises 14 residues. Unmatched junction bases numbered 4, after V lost 5 bases and J lost 4 bases.

This clonotype showed up just a few times. The J gene is TRBJ1-5, the V gene TRBV20-1, with D uncertain. The CDR3 covers 14 residues. The germline gives CDR1 DFQATT, CDR2 SNEGSKA (reference sequence). V shed 1 base and J shed 4 bases, with 11 bases lying between them. The CDR3 spells CSARVEGRNQPQHF. CDR3 nucleotides: TGCAGTGCTAGAGTGGAGGGTCGGAATCAGCCCCAGCATTTT.

The chain recombines TRBV6-1 with TRBJ2-1, with a weak D call TRBD1 (5 bases). The CDR3 extends over 14 amino acids. V gave up 3 bases and J gave up 9 bases, with 15 bases separating them. CDR1 is MNHNS, CDR2 SASEGT, per germline. DNA of the CDR3: TGTGCCAGCAGTGACCCCCTATGGGGCCCTGAGCAGTTCTTC. Residues: CASSDPLWGPEQFF.

This sequence joins TRBV11-2 and TRBJ2-7; weak D call: TRBD2 (6 bases). From germline, CDR1 is SGHAT and CDR2 FQNNGV. The CDR3 has 15 residues. Trimming took 5 bases from V and 4 from J, leaving 18 bases between them. The CDR3 bases are TGTGCCAGCAGCACCCTGGCCGGGACTGATTACGAGCAGTACTTC. Residues: CASSTLAGTDYEQYF.

The V gene is TRBV2, the J gene TRBJ1-5; the D is unclear. CDR1 and CDR2 (germline): SNHLY, FYNNEI. The V end lost 0 bases, the J end lost 4 bases, and 7 bases lay between the germline ends. The CDR3 loop spans 14 amino acids. CDR3 bases: TGTGCCAGCAGTGAAGCGCTTCAGAATCAGCCCCAGCATTTT. It codes for CASSEALQNQPQHF.

The sample holds many counts of this clonotype. The chain combines TRBV6-5 with TRBJ2-5; 8 nucleotides match TRBD2. The CDR3 spans 14 residues. With V trimmed by 4 bases and J by 5 bases, 6 bases remained unmatched. Looked up from germline, CDR1 is MNHEY and CDR2 is SVGAGI. In DNA form, the CDR3 reads TGTGCCAGCAGTTCCCCCCGGGAGGGCGAGACCCAGTACTTC. Its protein is CASSSPREGETQYF.

The V gene is TRBV6-1, the J gene TRBJ2-3; D possibly corresponds to TRBD2 (6 bases). Trimming stripped 10 bases from V and 2 bases from J, with 16 bases between. The CDR3 spans 14 residues. Germline V CDR1 and CDR2: MNHNS, SASEGT. In DNA form, the CDR3 reads TGTGCCACCAGGAAGGGACTCCACACAGATACGCAGTATTTT. As protein: CATRKGLHTDTQYF.